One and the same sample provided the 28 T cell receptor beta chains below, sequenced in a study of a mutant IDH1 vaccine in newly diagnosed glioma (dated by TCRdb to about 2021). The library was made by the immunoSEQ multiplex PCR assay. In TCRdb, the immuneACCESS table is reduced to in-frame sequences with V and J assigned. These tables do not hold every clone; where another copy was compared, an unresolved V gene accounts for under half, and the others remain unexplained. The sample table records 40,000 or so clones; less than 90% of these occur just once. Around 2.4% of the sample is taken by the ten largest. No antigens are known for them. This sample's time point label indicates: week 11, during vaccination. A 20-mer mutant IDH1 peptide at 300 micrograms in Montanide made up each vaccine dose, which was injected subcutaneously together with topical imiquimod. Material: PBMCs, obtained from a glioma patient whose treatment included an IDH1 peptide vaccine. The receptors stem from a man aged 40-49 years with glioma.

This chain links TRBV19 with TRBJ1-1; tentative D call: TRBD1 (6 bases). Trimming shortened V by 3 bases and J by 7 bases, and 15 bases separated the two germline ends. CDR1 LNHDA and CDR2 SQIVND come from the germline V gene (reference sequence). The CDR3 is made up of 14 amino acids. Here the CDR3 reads CASSIGGGSGEAFF. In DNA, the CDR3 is TGTGCCAGTAGTATCGGCGGGGGCTCTGGTGAAGCTTTCTTT.

CDR3 sequence (DNA): TGTGCCAGCAGTTTAGTTGCGGAGTCCTCCTACGAGCAGTACTTC. This sequence encodes CASSLVAESSYEQYF. The chain has TRBV27 and TRBJ2-7; the D is unclear. Trimming pared 2 bases from V and 0 bases from J, leaving 11 bases between. Per germline, CDR1 MNHEY and CDR2 SMNVEV (reference sequence). This CDR3 has 15 residues.

The chain's CDR3 is CASSPSQDTYNEQFF. In nucleotides, the CDR3 is TGTGCCAGCTCACCATCACAGGACACCTACAATGAGCAGTTCTTC. The chain recombines TRBV18 with TRBJ2-1, with a weak D call TRBD1 (5 bases). Trimming took 2 bases from V and 2 from J, leaving 10 bases between them. Germline V gene sequence: CDR1 KGHSH, CDR2 LQKENI. CDR3 length: 15 amino acids.

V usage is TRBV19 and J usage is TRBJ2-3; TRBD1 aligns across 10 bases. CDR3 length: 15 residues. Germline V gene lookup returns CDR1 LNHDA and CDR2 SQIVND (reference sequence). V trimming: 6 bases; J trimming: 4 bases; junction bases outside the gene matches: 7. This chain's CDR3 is CASSRDRGVADTQYF. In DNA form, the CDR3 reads TGTGCCAGTAGCCGGGACAGGGGAGTAGCAGATACGCAGTATTTT. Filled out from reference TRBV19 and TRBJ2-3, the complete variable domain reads DGGITQSPKYLFRKEGQNVTLSCEQNLNHDAMYWYRQDPGQGLRLIYYSQIVNDFQKGDIAEGYSVSREKKESFPLTVTSAQKNPTAFYLCASSRDRGVADTQYFGPGTRLTVL.

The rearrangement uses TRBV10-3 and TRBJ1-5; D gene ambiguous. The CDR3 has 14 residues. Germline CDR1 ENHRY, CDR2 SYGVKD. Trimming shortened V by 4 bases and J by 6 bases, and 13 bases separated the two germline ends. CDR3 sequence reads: CAISAMSYGQPQHF. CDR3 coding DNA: TGTGCCATCAGTGCGATGTCCTATGGTCAGCCCCAGCATTTT.

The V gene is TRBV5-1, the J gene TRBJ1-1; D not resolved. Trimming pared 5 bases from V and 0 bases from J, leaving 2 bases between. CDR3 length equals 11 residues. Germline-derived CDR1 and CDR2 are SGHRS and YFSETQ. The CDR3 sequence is CASSMNTEAFF. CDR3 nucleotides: TGCGCCAGCAGTATGAACACTGAAGCTTTCTTT.

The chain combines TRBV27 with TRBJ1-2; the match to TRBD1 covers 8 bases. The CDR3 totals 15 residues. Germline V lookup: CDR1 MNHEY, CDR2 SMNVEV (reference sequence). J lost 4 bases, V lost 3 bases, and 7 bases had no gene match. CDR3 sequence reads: CASSFSLGQGYGYTF. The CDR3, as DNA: TGTGCCAGCAGTTTCTCACTCGGACAGGGCTATGGCTACACCTTC.

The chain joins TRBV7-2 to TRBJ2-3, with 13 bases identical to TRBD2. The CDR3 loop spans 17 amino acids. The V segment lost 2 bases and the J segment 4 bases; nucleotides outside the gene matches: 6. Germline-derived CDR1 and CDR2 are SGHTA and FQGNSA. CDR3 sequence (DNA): TGTGCCAGCAGCTTACCCTGGACTAGCGGGAGCCCAGATACGCAGTATTTT. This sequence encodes CASSLPWTSGSPDTQYF.

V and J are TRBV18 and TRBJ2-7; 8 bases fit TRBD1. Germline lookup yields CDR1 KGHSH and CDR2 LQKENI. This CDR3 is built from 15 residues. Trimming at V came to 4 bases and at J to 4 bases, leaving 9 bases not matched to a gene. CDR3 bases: TGTGCCAGCTCACAAAGCCAGGGGGCGCGGTACGAGCAGTACTTC. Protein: CASSQSQGARYEQYF.

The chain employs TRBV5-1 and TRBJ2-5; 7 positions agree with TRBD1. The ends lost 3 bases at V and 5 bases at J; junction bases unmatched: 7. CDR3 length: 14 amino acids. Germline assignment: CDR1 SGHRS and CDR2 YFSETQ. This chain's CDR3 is CASSSRQGGETQYF. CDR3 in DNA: TGCGCCAGCAGCTCTCGACAGGGCGGGGAGACCCAGTACTTC.

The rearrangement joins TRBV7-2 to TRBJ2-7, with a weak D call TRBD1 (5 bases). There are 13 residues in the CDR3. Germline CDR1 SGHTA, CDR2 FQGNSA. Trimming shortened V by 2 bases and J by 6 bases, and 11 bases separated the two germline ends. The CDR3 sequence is CASSLYRLAEQYF. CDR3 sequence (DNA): TGTGCCAGCAGCTTATACAGGCTCGCCGAGCAGTACTTC.

For the CDR3, the DNA is TGTGCCAGCACCGGACAGGGCTCTGGAAACACCATATATTTT. It codes for CASTGQGSGNTIYF. This sequence joins TRBV19 and TRBJ1-3; 8 bases fit TRBD1. Germline CDR1 and CDR2: LNHDA and SQIVND (reference sequence). The CDR3 consists of 14 residues. J was trimmed by 0 bases and V by 9 bases; bases with no gene match: 4.

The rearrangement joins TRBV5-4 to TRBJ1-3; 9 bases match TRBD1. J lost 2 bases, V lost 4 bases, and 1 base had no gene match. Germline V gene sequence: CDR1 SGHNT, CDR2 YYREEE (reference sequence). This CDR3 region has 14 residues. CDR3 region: CASSRTGAGNTIYF. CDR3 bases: TGTGCCAGCAGCCGGACAGGGGCTGGAAACACCATATATTTT.

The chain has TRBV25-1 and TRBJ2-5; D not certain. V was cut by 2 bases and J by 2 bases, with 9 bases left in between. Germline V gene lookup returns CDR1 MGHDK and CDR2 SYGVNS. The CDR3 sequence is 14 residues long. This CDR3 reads CASSEPGPQETQYF. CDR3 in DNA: TGTGCCAGCAGTGAACCTGGGCCACAAGAGACCCAGTACTTC.

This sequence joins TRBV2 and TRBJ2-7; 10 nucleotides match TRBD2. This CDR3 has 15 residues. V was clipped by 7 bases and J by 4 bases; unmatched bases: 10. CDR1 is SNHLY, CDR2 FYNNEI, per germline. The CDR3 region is CASKVASGSVYEQYF. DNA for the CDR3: TGTGCCAGCAAAGTGGCTAGCGGGAGTGTGTACGAGCAGTACTTC.

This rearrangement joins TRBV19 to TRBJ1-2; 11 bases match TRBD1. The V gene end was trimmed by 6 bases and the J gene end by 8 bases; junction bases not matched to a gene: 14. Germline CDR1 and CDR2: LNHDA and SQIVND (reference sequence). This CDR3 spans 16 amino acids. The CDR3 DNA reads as TGTGCCAGTAGCACGCTGCCCCGGGACAGGGGGTTAGGCTACACCTTC. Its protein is CASSTLPRDRGLGYTF.

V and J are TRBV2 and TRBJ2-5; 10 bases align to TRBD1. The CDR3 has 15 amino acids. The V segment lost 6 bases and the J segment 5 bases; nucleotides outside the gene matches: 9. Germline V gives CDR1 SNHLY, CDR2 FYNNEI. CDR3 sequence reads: CASRSGQGWRETQYF. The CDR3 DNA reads TGTGCCAGCAGATCGGGACAGGGGTGGCGCGAGACCCAGTACTTC.

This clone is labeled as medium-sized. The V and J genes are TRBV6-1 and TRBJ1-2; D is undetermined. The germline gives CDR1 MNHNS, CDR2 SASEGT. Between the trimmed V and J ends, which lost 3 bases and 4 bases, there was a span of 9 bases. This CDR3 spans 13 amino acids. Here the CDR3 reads CASSERGTYGYTF. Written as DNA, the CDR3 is TGTGCCAGCAGTGAGCGCGGTACCTATGGCTACACCTTC.

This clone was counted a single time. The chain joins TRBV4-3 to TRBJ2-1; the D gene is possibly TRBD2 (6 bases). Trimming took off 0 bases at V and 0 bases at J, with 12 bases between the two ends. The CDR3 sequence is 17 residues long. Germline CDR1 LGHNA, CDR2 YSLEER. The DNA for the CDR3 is TGCGCCAGCAGCCAAGATCTTAGCGGAAGCTCCTACAATGAGCAGTTCTTC. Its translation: CASSQDLSGSSYNEQFF.

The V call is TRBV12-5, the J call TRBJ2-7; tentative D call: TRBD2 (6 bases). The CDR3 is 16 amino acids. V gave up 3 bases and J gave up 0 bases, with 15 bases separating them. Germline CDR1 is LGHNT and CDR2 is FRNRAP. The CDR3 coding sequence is TGTGCTAGTGGTTTAGGTGTCTCTAGCGACTCCTACGAGCAGTACTTC. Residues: CASGLGVSSDSYEQYF.

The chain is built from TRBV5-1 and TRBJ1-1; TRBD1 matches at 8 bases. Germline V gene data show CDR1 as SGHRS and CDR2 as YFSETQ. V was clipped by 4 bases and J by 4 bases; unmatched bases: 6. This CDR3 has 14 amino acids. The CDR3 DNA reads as TGCGCCAGCAGCATCTGGACAGGGACCACTGAAGCTTTCTTT. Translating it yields CASSIWTGTTEAFF.

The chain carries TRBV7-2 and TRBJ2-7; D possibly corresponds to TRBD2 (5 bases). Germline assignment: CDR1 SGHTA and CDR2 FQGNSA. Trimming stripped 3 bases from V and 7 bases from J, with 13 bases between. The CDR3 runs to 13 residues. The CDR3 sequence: CASSFGWTGEQYF. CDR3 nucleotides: TGTGCCAGCAGCTTCGGTTGGACTGGGGAGCAGTACTTC.

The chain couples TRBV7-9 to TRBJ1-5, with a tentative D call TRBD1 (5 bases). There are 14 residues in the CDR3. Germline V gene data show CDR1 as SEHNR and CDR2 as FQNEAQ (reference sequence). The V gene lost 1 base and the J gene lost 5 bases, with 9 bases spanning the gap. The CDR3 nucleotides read TGTGCCAGCAGCTTAGGGGGGATCGATCAGCCCCAGCATTTT. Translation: CASSLGGIDQPQHF.

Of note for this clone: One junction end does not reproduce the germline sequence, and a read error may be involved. The CDR3 DNA is TGTGCTAGCAGCATGGGACTGGCCAATGAGCAGTTCTTC. It translates to CASSMGLANEQFF. V is TRBV7-7 and J is TRBJ2-1, with a possible D match to TRBD2 (6 bases). There are 13 residues in the CDR3. CDR1 is SSHAT and CDR2 is FNYEAQ in the germline V gene (reference sequence).

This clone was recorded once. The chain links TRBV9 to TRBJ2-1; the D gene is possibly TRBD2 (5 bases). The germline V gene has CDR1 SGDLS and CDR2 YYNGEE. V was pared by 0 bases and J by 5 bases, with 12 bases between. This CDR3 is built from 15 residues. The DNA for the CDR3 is TGTGCCAGCAGCGTAGGAGCTAGCCTTCACAATGAGCAGTTCTTC. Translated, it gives CASSVGASLHNEQFF.

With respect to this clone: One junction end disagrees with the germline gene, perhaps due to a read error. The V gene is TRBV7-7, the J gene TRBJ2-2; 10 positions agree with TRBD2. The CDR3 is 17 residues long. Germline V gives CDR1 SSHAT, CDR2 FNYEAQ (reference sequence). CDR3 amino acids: CASSRWTSGTNTGELFF. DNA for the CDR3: TGTGCTAGCAGCCGGTGGACTAGCGGAACTAACACCGGGGAGCTGTTTTTT.

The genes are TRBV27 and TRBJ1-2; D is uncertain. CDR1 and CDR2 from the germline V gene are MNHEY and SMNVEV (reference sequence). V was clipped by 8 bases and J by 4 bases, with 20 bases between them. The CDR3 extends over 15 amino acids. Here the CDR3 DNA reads TGTGCCAGCGCAAGATTACAGCAATTCCTCTATGGCTACACCTTC. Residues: CASARLQQFLYGYTF.

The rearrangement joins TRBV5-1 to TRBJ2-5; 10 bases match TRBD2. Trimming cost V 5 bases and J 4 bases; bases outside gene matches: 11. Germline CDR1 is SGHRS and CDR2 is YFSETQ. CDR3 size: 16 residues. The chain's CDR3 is CASRAEGTSVGETQYF. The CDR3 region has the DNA TGCGCCAGCAGGGCGGAGGGGACTAGCGTTGGAGAGACCCAGTACTTC. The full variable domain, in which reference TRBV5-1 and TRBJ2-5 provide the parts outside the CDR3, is KAGVTQTPRYLIKTRGQQVTLSCSPISGHRSVSWYQQTPGQGLQFLFEYFSETQRNKGNFPGRFSGRQFSNSRSEMNVSTLELGDSALYLCASRAEGTSVGETQYFGPGTRLLVL.